This T cell receptor (beta chain) was obtained from a study of beta chain features in type 1 diabetes. This clone has only a few counts. The antigen is undetermined. Germline V gene lookup returns CDR1 SGHVS and CDR2 FNYEAQ. The CDR3 length is 15 residues. The V end lost 4 bases, the J end lost 1 base, and 10 bases lay between the germline ends. General observations from the study: Moderate yet significant TCRB CDR3 shortening was seen in Type 1 diabetes patients in all four CD4+ subsets.

The sequenced template was cDNA made from the entire isolated RNA. Naive, central memory and regulatory T cell samples produced a mean of roughly 3.8 million reads. The assay was immunoSEQ multiplex PCR, and TCRdb's table has in-frame clones only and misses some. In the table there are some 640,000 clones, over 12% of which are singletons. What was sequenced was naive CD4+ T cells from blood. This chain links TRBV7-6 with TRBJ1-4, with D uncertain. The sequence derives from a man younger than 35 with type 1 diabetes. As DNA, the CDR3 is TGTGCCAGCAGCTCTATGGGTGGAACTAATGAAAAACTGTTTTTT. Its translation is CASSSMGGTNEKLFF.